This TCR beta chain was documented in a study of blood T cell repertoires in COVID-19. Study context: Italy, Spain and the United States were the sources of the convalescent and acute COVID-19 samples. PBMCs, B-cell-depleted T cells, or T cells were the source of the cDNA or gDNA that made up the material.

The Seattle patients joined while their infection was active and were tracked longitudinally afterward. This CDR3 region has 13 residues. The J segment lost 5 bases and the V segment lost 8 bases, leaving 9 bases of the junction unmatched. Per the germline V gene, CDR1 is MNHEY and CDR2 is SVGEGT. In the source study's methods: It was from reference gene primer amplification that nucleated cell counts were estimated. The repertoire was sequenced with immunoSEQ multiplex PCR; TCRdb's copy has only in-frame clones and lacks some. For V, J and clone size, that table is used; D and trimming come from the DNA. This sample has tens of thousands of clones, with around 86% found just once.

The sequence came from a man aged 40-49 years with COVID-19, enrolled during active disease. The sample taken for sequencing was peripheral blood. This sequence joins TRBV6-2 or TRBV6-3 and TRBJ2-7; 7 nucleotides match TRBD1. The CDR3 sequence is CASRPAGGNEQYF. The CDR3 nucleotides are TGTGCCAGCCGCCCGGCAGGGGGAAACGAGCAGTACTTC.